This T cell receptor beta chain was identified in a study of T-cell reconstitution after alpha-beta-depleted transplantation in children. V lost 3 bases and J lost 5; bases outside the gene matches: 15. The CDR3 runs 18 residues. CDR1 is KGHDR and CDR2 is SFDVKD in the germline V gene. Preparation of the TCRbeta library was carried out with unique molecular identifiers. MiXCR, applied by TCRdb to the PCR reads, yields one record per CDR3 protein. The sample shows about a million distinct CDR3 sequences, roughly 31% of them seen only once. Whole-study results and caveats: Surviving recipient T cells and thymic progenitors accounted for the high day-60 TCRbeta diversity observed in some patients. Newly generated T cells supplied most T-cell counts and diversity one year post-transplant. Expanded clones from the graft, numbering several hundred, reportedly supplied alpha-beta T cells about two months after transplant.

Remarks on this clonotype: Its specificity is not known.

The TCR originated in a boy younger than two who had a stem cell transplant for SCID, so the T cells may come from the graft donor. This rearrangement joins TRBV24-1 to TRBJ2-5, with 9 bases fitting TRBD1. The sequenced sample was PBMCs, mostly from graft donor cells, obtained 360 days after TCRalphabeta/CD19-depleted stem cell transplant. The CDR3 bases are TGTGCCACCAGTGATGTTTACCGGCGGACAGGGGATATGGAGACCCAGTACTTC. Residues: CATSDVYRRTGDMETQYF.